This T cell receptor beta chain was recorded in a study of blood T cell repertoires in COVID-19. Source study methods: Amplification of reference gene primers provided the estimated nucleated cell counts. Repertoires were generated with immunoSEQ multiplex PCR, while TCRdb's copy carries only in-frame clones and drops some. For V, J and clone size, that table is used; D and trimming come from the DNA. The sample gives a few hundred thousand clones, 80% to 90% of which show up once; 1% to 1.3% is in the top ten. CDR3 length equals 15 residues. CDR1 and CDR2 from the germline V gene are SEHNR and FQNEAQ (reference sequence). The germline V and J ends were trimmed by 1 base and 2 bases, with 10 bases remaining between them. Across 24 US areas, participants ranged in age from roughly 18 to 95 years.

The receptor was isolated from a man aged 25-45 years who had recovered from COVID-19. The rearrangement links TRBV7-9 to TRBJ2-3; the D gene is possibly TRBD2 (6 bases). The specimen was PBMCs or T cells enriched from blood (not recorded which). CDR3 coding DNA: TGTGCCAGCAGCTTAGTCCTAGCGCCCACAGATACGCAGTATTTT. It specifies CASSLVLAPTDTQYF.